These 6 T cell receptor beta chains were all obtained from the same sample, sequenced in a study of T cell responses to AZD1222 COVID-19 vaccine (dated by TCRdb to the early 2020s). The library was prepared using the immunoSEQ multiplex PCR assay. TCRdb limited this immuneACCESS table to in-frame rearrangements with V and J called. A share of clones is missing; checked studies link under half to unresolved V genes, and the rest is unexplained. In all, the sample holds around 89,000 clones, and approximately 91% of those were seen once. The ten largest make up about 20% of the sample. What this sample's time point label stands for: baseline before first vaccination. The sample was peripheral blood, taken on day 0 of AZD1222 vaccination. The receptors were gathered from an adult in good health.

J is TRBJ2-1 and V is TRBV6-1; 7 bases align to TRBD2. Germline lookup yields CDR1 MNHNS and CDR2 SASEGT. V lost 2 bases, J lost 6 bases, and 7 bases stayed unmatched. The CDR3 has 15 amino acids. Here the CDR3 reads CASSEREGGFNEQFF. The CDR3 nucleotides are TGTGCCAGCAGTGAAAGGGAGGGCGGGTTCAATGAGCAGTTCTTC.

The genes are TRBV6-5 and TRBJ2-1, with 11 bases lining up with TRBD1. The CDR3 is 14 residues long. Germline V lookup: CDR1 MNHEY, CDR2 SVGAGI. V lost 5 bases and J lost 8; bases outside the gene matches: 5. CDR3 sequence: CASSPGQGVHEQFF. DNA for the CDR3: TGTGCCAGCAGTCCGGGACAGGGGGTTCATGAGCAGTTCTTC.

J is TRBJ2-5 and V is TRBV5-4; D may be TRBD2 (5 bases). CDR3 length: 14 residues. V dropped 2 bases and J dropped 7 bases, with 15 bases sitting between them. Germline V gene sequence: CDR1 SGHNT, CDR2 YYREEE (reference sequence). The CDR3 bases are TGTGCCAGCAGCTTTGGACCTGACCGGGGGACCCAGTACTTC. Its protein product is CASSFGPDRGTQYF.

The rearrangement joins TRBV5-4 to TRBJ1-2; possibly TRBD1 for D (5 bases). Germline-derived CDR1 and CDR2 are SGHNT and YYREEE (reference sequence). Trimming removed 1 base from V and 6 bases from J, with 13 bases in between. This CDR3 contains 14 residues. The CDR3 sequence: CASSLHGGLDGYTF. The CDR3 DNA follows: TGTGCCAGCAGCTTGCATGGGGGGTTGGATGGCTACACCTTC.

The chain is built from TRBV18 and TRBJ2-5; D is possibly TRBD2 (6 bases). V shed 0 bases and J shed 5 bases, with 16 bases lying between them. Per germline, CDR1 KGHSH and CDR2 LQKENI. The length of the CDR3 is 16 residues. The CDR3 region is CASSPPQRTTGETQYF. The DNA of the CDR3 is TGTGCCAGCTCACCACCGCAAAGGACTACCGGCGAGACCCAGTACTTC.

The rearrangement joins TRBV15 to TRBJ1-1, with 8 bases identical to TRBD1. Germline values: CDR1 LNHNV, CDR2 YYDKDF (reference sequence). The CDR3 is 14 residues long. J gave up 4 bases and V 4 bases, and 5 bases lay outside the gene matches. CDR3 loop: CATSTDRVPTEAFF. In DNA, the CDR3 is TGTGCCACCAGCACGGACAGGGTACCCACTGAAGCTTTCTTT.